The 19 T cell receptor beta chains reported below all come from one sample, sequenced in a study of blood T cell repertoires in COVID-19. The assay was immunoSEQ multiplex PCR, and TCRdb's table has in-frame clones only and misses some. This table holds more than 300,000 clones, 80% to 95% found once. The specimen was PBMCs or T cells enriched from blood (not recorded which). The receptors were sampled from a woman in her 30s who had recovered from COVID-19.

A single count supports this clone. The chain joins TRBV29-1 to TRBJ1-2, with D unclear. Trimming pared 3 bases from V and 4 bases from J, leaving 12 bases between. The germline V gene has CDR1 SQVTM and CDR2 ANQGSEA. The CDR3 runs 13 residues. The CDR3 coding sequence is TGCAGCGTTGAGGAGGGAGTCGGCTATGGCTACACCTTC. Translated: CSVEEGVGYGYTF.

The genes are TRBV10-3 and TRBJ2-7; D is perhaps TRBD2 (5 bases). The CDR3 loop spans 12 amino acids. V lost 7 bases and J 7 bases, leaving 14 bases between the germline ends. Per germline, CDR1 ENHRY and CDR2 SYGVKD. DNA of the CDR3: TGTGCCATCACCGAGAACGGCGGGGAGCAGTACTTC. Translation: CAITENGGEQYF.

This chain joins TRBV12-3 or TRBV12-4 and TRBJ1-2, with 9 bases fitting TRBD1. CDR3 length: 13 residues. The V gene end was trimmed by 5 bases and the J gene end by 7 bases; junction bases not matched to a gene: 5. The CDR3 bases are TGTGCCAGCAGTCCTACAGGGGGCTTTGGCTACACCTTC. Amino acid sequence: CASSPTGGFGYTF.

CDR3 coding DNA: TGTGCCAGCAGCCCTCAAGAGACCCAGTACTTC. Translation: CASSPQETQYF. The J gene is TRBJ2-5, the V gene TRBV2; D remains unclear. V was trimmed by 6 bases and J by 2 bases, leaving 4 bases between them. The CDR3 totals 11 residues. Germline lookup yields CDR1 SNHLY and CDR2 FYNNEI. The variable domain in full, completed from reference TRBV2 and TRBJ2-5, reads EPEVTQTPSHQVTQMGQEVILRCVPISNHLYFYWYRQILGQKVEFLVSFYNNEISEKSEIFDDQFSVERPDGSNFTLKIRSTKLEDSAMYFCASSPQETQYFGPGTRLLVL.

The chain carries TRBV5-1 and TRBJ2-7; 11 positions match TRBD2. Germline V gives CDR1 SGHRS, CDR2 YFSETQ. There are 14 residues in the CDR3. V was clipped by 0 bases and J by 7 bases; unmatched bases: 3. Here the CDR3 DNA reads TGCGCCAGCAGCTTGGTTGGGACTAGCGGTGAGCAGTACTTC. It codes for CASSLVGTSGEQYF.

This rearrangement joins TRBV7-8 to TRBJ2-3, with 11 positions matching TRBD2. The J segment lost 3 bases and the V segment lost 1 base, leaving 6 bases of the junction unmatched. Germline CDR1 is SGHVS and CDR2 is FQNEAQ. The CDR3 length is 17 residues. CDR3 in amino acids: CASSLVALAGGTDTQYF. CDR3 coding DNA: TGTGCCAGCAGCTTAGTAGCCCTAGCGGGGGGAACAGATACGCAGTATTTT.

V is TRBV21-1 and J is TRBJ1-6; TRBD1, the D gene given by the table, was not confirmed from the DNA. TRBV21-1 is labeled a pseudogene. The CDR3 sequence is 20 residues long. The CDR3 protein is CASSKGVRGQPSSYNSPLHF. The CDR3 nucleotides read TGTGCCAGCAGCAAAGGCGTAAGGGGACAGCCAAGCTCCTATAATTCACCCCTCCACTTT.

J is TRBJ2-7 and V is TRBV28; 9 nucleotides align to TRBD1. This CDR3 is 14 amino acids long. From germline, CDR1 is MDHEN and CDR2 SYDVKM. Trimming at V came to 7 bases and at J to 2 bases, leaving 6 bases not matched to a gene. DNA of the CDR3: TGTGCCAGCAATCCCGGGACAGGGACCTACGAGCAGTACTTC. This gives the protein CASNPGTGTYEQYF.

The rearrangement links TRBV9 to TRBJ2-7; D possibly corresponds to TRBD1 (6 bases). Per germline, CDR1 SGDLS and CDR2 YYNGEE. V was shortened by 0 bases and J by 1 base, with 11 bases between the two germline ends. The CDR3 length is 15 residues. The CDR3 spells CASSVDGDTSYEQYF. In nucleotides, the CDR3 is TGTGCCAGCAGCGTAGATGGGGACACTTCCTACGAGCAGTACTTC.

The CDR3 nucleotides are TGTGCCAGCGCTGCGAGAGAGCAGTACTTC. Protein product: CASAAREQYF. The gene calls are TRBV28 and TRBJ2-7; D remains ambiguous. Germline V gives CDR1 MDHEN, CDR2 SYDVKM. V was shortened by 8 bases and J by 7 bases, with 9 bases between the two germline ends. The length of the CDR3 is 10 residues.

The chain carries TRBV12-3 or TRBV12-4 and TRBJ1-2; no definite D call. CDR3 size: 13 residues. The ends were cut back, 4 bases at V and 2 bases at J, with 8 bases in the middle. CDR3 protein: CASSYTSNYGYTF. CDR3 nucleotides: TGTGCCAGCAGTTACACCTCCAACTATGGCTACACCTTC.

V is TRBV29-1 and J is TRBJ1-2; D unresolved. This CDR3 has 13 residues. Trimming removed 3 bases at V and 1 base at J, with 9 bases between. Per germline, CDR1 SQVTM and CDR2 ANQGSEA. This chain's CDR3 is CSVDLKHNYGYTF. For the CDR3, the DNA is TGCAGCGTTGACCTCAAGCATAACTATGGCTACACCTTC.

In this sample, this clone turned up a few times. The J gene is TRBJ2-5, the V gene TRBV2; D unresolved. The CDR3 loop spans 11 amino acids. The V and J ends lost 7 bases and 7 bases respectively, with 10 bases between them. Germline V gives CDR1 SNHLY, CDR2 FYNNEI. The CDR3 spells CASMTSGTQYF. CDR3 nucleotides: TGTGCCAGCATGACATCCGGGACCCAGTACTTC.

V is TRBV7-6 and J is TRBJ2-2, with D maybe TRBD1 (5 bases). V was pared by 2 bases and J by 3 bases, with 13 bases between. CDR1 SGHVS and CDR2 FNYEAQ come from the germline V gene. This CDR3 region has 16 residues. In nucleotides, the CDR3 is TGTGCCAGCAGCTTAAGCGTAGGGGTTGACACCGGGGAGCTGTTTTTT. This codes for CASSLSVGVDTGELFF.

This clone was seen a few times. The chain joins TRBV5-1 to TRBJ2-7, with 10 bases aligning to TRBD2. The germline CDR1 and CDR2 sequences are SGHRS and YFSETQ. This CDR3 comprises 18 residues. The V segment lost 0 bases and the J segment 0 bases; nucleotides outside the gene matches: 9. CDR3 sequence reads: CASSLAVAGGFSSYEQYF. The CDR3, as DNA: TGCGCCAGCAGCTTGGCGGTAGCGGGAGGCTTCAGCTCCTACGAGCAGTACTTC.

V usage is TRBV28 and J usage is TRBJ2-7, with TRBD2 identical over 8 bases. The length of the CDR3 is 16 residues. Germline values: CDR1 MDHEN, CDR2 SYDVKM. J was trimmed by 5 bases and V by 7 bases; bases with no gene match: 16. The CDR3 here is CASNPFRGTRAHEQYF. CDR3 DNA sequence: TGTGCCAGCAATCCCTTTAGGGGGACTAGGGCCCACGAGCAGTACTTC.

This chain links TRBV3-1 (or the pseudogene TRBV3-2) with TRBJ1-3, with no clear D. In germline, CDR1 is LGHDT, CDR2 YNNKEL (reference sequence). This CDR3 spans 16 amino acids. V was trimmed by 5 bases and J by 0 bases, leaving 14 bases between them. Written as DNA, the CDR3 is TGTGCCAGCAGCTTGCCGGGAAAGCACTCTGGAAACACCATATATTTT. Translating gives CASSLPGKHSGNTIYF.

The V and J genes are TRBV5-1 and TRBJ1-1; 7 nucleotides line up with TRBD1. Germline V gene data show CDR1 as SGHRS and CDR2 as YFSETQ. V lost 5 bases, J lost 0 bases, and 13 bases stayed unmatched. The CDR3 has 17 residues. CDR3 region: CASRTGTDDSMNTEAFF. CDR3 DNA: TGCGCCAGCAGGACAGGGACAGACGACTCCATGAACACTGAAGCTTTCTTT.

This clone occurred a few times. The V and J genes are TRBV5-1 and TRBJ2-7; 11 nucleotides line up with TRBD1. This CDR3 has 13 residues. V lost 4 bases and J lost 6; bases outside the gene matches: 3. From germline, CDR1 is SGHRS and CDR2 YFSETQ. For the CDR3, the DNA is TGCGCCAGCAGCCGGGGACAGGGGGGCGAGCAGTACTTC. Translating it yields CASSRGQGGEQYF.